The rows below give T cell receptor beta chains drawn from one sample of a study of spatial heterogeneity in lung cancer. TCRdb independently ran MiXCR on the 5' RACE reads; one entry per CDR3 protein. The sample has some 28,000 distinct CDR3 sequences; around 8.4% are singletons. The sequences come from PBMCs, collected at surgery. All receptors derive from a female donor with early-stage non-small cell lung cancer. Each CDR3 is given with its conserved first and last residue. Each record gives: V gene, clone size, J gene, D gene, CDR3 protein, CDR3 DNA. The D gene is left open where the match is weak. Size values are once, few and many counts, or a class for expanded clones, and some rows have none.

>TRBV10-3|NA|TRBJ2-1|TRBD1
CAISESGGPIRYNEQFF
TGTGCCATCAGTGAGTCAGGGGGCCCCATCCGGTACAATGAGCAGTTCTTC
>TRBV5-1|NA|TRBJ2-3|NA
CASSLIPSGDTQYF
TGCGCCAGCAGCTTGATCCCCTCGGGAGATACGCAGTATTTT
>TRBV19|NA|TRBJ2-1|NA
CASKKGGRALNNEQFF
TGTGCCAGTAAAAAAGGTGGGCGGGCCTTAAACAATGAGCAGTTCTTC
>TRBV5-5|many|TRBJ1-5|TRBD1
CASSLGQGATQPQHF
TGTGCCAGCAGCTTGGGACAGGGAGCGACTCAGCCCCAGCATTTT
>TRBV6-2/TRBV6-3|NA|TRBJ1-2|NA
CAIGRNYGYTF
TGTGCCATCGGACGGAACTATGGCTACACCTTC
>TRBV18|many|TRBJ2-3|NA
CASSLLAAGPPDTQYF
TGTGCCAGCTCTCTACTCGCGGCAGGACCGCCAGATACGCAGTATTTT
>TRBV11-2|many|TRBJ1-1|TRBD1
CASSSRGRMNTEAFF
TGTGCCAGCAGCTCCAGGGGGCGCATGAACACTGAAGCTTTCTTT
>TRBV5-1|many|TRBJ2-1|TRBD2
CASSPDSGRAYNEQFF
TGCGCCAGCAGCCCAGATAGCGGGAGGGCTTACAATGAGCAGTTCTTC
>TRBV7-2|medium-sized|TRBJ2-2|NA
CASSPRAGRTGELFF
TGTGCCAGCAGCCCGAGAGCGGGCCGGACCGGGGAGCTGTTTTTT
>TRBV10-3|many|TRBJ1-3|NA
CAISFGNTIYF
TGTGCCATCAGTTTCGGAAACACCATATATTTT
>TRBV7-3|many|TRBJ2-7|TRBD2
CASSSAGGREQYF
TGTGCCAGCAGCTCAGCGGGAGGGCGCGAGCAGTACTTC
>TRBV2|many|TRBJ2-7|NA
CASSVQGYEQYF
TGTGCCAGCAGCGTACAGGGCTACGAGCAGTACTTC
>TRBV20-1|NA|TRBJ2-6|NA
CSAKGGANVLTF
TGCAGTGCTAAGGGTGGGGCCAACGTCCTGACTTTC
>TRBV3-1|many|TRBJ1-1|NA
CASSPNRNTEAFF
TGTGCCAGCAGCCCGAATAGGAACACTGAAGCTTTCTTT
>TRBV28|many|TRBJ2-7|NA
CASSFGAGGRYEQYF
TGTGCCAGCAGTTTCGGTGCCGGGGGCAGGTACGAGCAGTACTTC
>TRBV6-2/TRBV6-3|many|TRBJ2-1|TRBD2
CASSRLAGTLASYNEQFF
TGTGCCAGCAGTCGTCTAGCGGGAACCTTGGCCTCCTACAATGAGCAGTTCTTC
>TRBV30|many|TRBJ1-2|NA
CAWRALGDSANYGYTF
TGTGCCTGGAGGGCCCTGGGGGACTCAGCTAACTATGGCTACACCTTC
>TRBV20-1|few|TRBJ1-4|TRBD1
CSARERGTGLNEKLFF
TGCAGTGCTAGAGAAAGGGGGACAGGGTTAAATGAAAAACTGTTTTTT
>TRBV29-1|many|TRBJ2-2|NA
CSVSTTLSWAGELFF
TGCAGCGTTTCGACTACGCTTTCATGGGCCGGGGAGCTGTTTTTT
>TRBV27|NA|TRBJ1-5|NA
CASSSQGSNQPQHF
TGTGCCAGCAGTTCCCAGGGATCCAATCAGCCCCAGCATTTT
>TRBV7-9|many|TRBJ2-5|NA
CASSSLARASETQYF
TGTGCCAGCAGCAGCTTAGCAAGGGCCTCCGAGACCCAGTACTTC
>TRBV7-8|many|TRBJ2-4|TRBD1
CASSLELQGANIQYF
TGTGCCAGCAGCTTAGAATTACAGGGGGCGAACATTCAGTACTTC
>TRBV11-3|NA|TRBJ2-1|TRBD2
CATTMSGRNEQFF
TGTGCCACTACGATGAGCGGGAGGAATGAGCAGTTCTTC
>TRBV14|many|TRBJ2-6|NA
CASGMTAGANVLTF
TGTGCCAGCGGGATGACGGCTGGGGCCAACGTCCTGACTTTC
>TRBV14|many|TRBJ2-4|NA
CASSQGLSRGSGKYF
TGTGCCAGCAGCCAAGGACTTTCCCGGGGGTCAGGGAAGTACTTC
>TRBV18|many|TRBJ2-6|NA
CASSPPGGANVLTF
TGTGCCAGCTCACCACCTGGTGGGGCCAACGTCCTGACTTTC
>TRBV5-6|many|TRBJ1-1|NA
CASSFRQGEAFF
TGTGCCAGCAGCTTCCGCCAGGGCGAAGCTTTCTTT
>TRBV20-1|many|TRBJ1-2|TRBD1
CSARGFGGQGNYGYTF
TGCAGTGCTAGAGGTTTCGGGGGACAGGGGAACTATGGCTACACCTTC
>TRBV7-6|many|TRBJ2-1|NA
CASSPIGRGPYNEQFF
TGTGCCAGCAGCCCTATCGGGCGGGGGCCCTACAATGAGCAGTTCTTC
>TRBV28|many|TRBJ2-1|TRBD2
CASAGGGNEQFF
TGTGCCAGCGCGGGAGGGGGCAATGAGCAGTTCTTC
>TRBV12-3/TRBV12-4|NA|TRBJ1-2|NA
CASSSRRGYGYTF
TGTGCCAGCAGCTCCCGGCGCGGGTATGGCTACACCTTC